Listed below are T cell receptor beta chains from one sample, sequenced in a study of T cell repertoires in cytomegalovirus infection. TCRdb reprocessed the reads via MiXCR and lists one record per CDR3 protein. Seen here are more than 400,000 distinct CDR3 sequences, 26% observed once, and the top ten hold approximately 13%. Specimen: PBMCs. Receptors were obtained from a human donor in good health (CMV status not recorded). Some clones in this sample may be carry-over from other donors' samples. The CDR3 runs from the conserved cysteine through the conserved F or W. The order of the fields is CDR3 length, V gene, clone size, J gene, D gene, CDR3 DNA, CDR3 protein. D genes are given only for firm matches. Rows may omit the clone size; those that give it use once, few, many or a size class.

16	TRBV11-3	few	TRBJ2-3	-	TGTGCCAGCAGCCCATCACAGACGGTGGGGACAGATACGCAGTATTTT	CASSPSQTVGTDTQYF
14	TRBV11-3	few	TRBJ2-5	-	TGTGCCAGTACTACGACTGCGGGTACCGAGACCCAGTACTTC	CASTTTAGTETQYF
15	TRBV7-2	many	TRBJ2-4	TRBD2	TGTGCCAGCAGCTTAGCTCTAGCGGGAGAGGACATTCAGTACTTC	CASSLALAGEDIQYF
14	TRBV7-6	few	TRBJ1-1	-	TGTGCCAGCAGCCCCACTTGGGGGACCACTGAAGCTTTCTTT	CASSPTWGTTEAFF
15	TRBV18	few	TRBJ1-6	TRBD1	TGTGCCAGCTCCCCGAACAGGGGGCCCAATTCACCCCTCCACTTT	CASSPNRGPNSPLHF
13	TRBV6-2/TRBV6-3	-	TRBJ2-2	-	TGTGCCATCCCGGGAGCGAGGACCGGGGAGCTGTTTTTT	CAIPGARTGELFF
14	TRBV12-5	-	TRBJ1-1	TRBD1	TGTGCTAGTGGTCAGGGGGCTGCGAACACTGAAGCTTTCTTT	CASGQGAANTEAFF
13	TRBV5-4	-	TRBJ1-1	TRBD1	TGTGCCAGCAGTCGGGACAGGGCCCCTGAAGCTTTCTTT	CASSRDRAPEAFF
13	TRBV7-9	few	TRBJ2-5	TRBD1	TGTGCCAGCAACGACAGGGGTCGGGAGACCCAGTACTTC	CASNDRGRETQYF
15	TRBV7-9	many	TRBJ2-1	TRBD2	TGTGCCAGCGGCAGGGGACTAGCGATGTGGGATGAGCAGTTCTTC	CASGRGLAMWDEQFF
16	TRBV2	-	TRBJ2-7	-	TGTGCCAGCAGCCACAGTTGGTGGGAGGGGGACTACGAGCAGTACTTC	CASSHSWWEGDYEQYF
15	TRBV12-3/TRBV12-4	-	TRBJ1-2	-	TGTGCCAGCAGTTTAGACGGGGGGCGCCCCTATGGCTACACCTTC	CASSLDGGRPYGYTF
17	TRBV11-2	few	TRBJ2-1	-	TGTGCCAGCAGCTTAGTGGGCAATAGCGGAGTATACAATGAGCAGTTCTTC	CASSLVGNSGVYNEQFF
14	TRBV7-2	-	TRBJ1-5	-	TGTGCCAGCAGCACAGGACAGCCTCATCAGCCCCAGCATTTT	CASSTGQPHQPQHF
16	TRBV28	-	TRBJ1-3	-	TGTGCCAGCAGCACATCATCGACATTTTCTGGAAACACCATATATTTT	CASSTSSTFSGNTIYF